The T cell receptor beta chain under discussion was sequenced for a study of T cell responses to AZD1222 COVID-19 vaccine. The repertoire was sequenced with immunoSEQ multiplex PCR; TCRdb's copy has only in-frame clones and lacks some. Of more than 85,000 clones in the sample, roughly 88% were seen once. Points from the study as a whole: Distributed over spike, vaccine-associated CD4 TCRs predominated at 160-218 and 743-854. White British donors predominated, females outnumbered males, and clonal diversity was possibly underestimated. Nearly half of spike-specific TCRs reportedly target unmutated variant regions. An increase in Spike-specific TCR breadth and depth was observed after two AZD1222 doses.

The V and J ends lost 6 bases and 7 bases respectively, with 24 bases between them. The CDR3 runs 16 residues. The V gene's germline CDR1 is MNHEY and CDR2 SMNVEV (reference sequence). Notes on this clone: What it recognizes is unknown.

The receptor comes from an adult in good health. Sequencing used peripheral blood, obtained on day 0 of MenACWY control vaccination. This rearrangement joins TRBV27 to TRBJ1-2; perhaps TRBD1 as D (5 bases). For the CDR3, the DNA is TGTGCCAGCAGCTACTCAAGCTTGGCGGGGGTTGGTGGCTACACCTTC. Translated, it gives CASSYSSLAGVGGYTF.